This TCR beta chain was captured in a study of T cells in Graves' hyperthyroidism and ophthalmopathy. Diagnoses were made from clinical symptoms, serum measures (thyroxine and TRAb), thyroid ultrasound and orbital computed tomography. Amplified TCR beta CDR3 regions derived from RNA transcripts. When the TCR CDR3 underwent first-round RT-PCR, the HTBI primer set was used. TCRdb reprocessed the multiplex PCR reads with MiXCR, giving one entry per CDR3 protein. Of approximately 520,000 distinct CDR3 sequences detected, around 22% appear once; the ten largest clones hold approximately 11%. This CDR3 spans 15 amino acids. With 3 bases removed from V and 4 bases from J, the gap between germline ends came to 18 bases. Germline V CDR1 and CDR2: SQVTM, ANQGSEA. This clonotype was seen at least ten times.

The sequence was collected from a woman in her 30s with Graves' ophthalmopathy. The material sequenced was blood. The rearrangement uses TRBV29-1 and TRBJ1-2; D uncertain. Here the CDR3 reads CSVEGGSSIAYGYTF. The CDR3 nucleotides read TGCAGCGTTGAGGGCGGATCCTCGATCGCCTATGGCTACACCTTC.